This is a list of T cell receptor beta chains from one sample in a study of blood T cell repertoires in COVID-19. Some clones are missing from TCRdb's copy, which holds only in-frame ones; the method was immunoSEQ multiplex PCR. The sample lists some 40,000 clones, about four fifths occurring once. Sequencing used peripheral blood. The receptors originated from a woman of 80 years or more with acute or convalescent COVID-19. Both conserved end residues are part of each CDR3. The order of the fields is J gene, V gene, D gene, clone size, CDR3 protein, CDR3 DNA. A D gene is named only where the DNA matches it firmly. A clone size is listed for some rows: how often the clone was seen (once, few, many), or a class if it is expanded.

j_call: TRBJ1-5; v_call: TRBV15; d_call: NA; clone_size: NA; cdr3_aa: CATSRALGVVQPQHF; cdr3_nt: TGTGCCACCAGCAGAGCTCTAGGGGTTGTCCAGCCCCAGCATTTT
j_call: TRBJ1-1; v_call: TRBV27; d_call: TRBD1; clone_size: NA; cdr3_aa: CASSSTRTGDTEAFF; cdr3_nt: TGTGCCAGCAGTTCCACTAGGACAGGTGACACTGAAGCTTTCTTT
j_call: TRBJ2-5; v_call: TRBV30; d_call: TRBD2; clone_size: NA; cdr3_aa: CAWRGGGALETQYF; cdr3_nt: TGTGCCTGGAGAGGCGGGGGGGCCTTGGAGACCCAGTACTTC
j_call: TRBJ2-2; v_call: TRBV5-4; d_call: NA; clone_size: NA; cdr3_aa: CASSFGAGPGAGELFF; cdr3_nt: TGTGCCAGCAGCTTTGGGGCAGGCCCGGGGGCCGGGGAGCTGTTTTTT
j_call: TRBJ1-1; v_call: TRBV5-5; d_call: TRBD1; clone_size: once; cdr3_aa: CASSFPTGVTEAFF; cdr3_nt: TGTGCCAGCAGCTTCCCCACAGGGGTCACTGAAGCTTTCTTT
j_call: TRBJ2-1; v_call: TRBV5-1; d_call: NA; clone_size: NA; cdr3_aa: CASSLDAGYNNEQFF; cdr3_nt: TGCGCCAGCAGCTTGGACGCGGGGTATAACAATGAGCAGTTCTTC
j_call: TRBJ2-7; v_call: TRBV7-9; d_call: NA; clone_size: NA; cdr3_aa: CASSFPPTGYEQYF; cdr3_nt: TGTGCCAGCAGCTTTCCGCCTACGGGTTACGAGCAGTACTTC
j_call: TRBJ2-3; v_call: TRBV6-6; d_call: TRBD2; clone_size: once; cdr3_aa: CASSRSSSGGALNTQYF; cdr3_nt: TGTGCCAGCAGTCGATCTAGTAGCGGGGGGGCACTAAATACGCAGTATTTT
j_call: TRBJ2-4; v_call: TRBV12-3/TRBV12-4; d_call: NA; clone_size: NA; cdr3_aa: CASSASRGNIQYF; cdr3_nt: TGTGCCAGCAGTGCTAGCAGGGGAAACATTCAGTACTTC
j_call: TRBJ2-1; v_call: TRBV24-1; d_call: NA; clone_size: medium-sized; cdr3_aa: CATSDVQGKTGDEQFF; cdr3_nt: TGTGCCACCAGTGATGTACAGGGCAAAACCGGCGATGAGCAGTTCTTC
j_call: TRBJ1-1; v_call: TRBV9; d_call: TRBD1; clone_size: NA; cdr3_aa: CASSARDRNTEAFF; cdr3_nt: TGTGCCAGCAGCGCCCGGGACAGGAACACTGAAGCTTTCTTT
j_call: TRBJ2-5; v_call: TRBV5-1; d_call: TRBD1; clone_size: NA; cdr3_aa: CASSLYGTEETQYF; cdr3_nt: TGCGCCAGCAGCTTATATGGGACAGAAGAGACCCAGTACTTC
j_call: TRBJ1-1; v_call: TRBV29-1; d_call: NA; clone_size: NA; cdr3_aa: CSVEDGLNTEAFF; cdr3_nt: TGCAGCGTTGAAGACGGGTTGAACACTGAAGCTTTCTTT
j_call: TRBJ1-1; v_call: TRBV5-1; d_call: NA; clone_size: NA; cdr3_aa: CASGQGGITEAFF; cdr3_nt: TGCGCCAGCGGCCAAGGGGGAATCACTGAAGCTTTCTTT
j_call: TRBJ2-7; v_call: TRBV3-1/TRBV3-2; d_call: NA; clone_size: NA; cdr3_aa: CASSQEERGIGQYF; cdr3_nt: TGTGCCAGCAGCCAAGAAGAACGGGGGATCGGGCAGTACTTC
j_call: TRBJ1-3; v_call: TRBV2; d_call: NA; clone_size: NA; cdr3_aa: CASEAGGSGNTIYF; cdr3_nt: TGTGCCAGCGAAGCCGGGGGCTCTGGAAACACCATATATTTT
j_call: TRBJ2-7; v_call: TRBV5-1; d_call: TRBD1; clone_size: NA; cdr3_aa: CASSLRQGVVNEQYF; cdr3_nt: TGCGCCAGCAGCTTGAGGCAGGGGGTTGTCAACGAGCAGTACTTC
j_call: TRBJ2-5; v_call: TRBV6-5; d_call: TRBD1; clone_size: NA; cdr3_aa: CASSYTITGVRTQYF; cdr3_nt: TGTGCCAGCAGTTACACCATAACAGGGGTGCGGACCCAGTACTTC
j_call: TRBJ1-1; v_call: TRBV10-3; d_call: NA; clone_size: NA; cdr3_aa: CAIGRGNTEAFF; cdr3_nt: TGTGCCATCGGGCGGGGAAACACTGAAGCTTTCTTT
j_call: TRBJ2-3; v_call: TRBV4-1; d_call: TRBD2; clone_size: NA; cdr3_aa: CASSPQPSGVVDTQYF; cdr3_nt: TGCGCCAGCAGCCCTCAGCCCAGCGGGGTGGTAGATACGCAGTATTTT
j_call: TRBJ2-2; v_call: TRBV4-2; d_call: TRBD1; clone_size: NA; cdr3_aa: CASITNRGTGELFF; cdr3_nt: TGTGCCAGCATCACAAACAGGGGCACCGGGGAGCTGTTTTTT
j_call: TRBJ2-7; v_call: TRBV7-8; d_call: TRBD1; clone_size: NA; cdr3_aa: CASSSPTGTGERYEQYF; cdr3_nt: TGTGCCAGCAGCTCTCCGACCGGGACAGGGGAGAGGTACGAGCAGTACTTC
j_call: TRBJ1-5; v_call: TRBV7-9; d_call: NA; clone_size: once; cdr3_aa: CASSLIDQPQHF; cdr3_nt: TGTGCCAGCAGCTTAATAGATCAGCCCCAGCATTTT
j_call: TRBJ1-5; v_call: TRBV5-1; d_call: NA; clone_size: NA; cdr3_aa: CASSLGQSNQPQHF; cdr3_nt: TGCGCCAGCAGCTTGGGACAGAGCAATCAGCCCCAGCATTTT
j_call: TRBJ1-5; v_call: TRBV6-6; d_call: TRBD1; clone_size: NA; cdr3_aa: CASLSGTGVGQPQHF; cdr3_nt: TGTGCCAGCCTCTCCGGGACAGGGGTAGGCCAGCCCCAGCATTTT
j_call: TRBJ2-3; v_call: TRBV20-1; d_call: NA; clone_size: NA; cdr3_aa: CSASGGGGASDTQYF; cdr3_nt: TGCAGTGCTAGTGGTGGGGGGGGCGCGTCAGATACGCAGTATTTT
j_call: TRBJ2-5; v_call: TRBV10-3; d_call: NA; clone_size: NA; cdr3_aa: CASTRDPQETQYF; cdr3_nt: TGTGCCTCGACACGGGATCCCCAAGAGACCCAGTACTTC
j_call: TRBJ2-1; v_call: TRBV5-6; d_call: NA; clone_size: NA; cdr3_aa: CASIKGGGLGNEQFF; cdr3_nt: TGTGCCAGCATCAAGGGGGGGGGCCTGGGCAATGAGCAGTTCTTC